Following are 31 T cell receptor beta chains from one sample sequenced in a study of early T cells in non-severe SARS-CoV-2 infection. TCRdb reprocessed the 5' RACE reads with MiXCR, giving one entry per CDR3 protein. The sample yields tens of thousands of distinct CDR3 sequences, about 7.1% seen once. This material consisted of whole blood, taken at baseline. The source of these receptors is an adult who was a healthcare worker with PCR-confirmed SARS-CoV-2 infection or an uninfected control (not recorded which).

This clonotype was seen ten or more times. V gene TRBV6-2 or TRBV6-3 combines with J gene TRBJ2-3, with 11 bases identical to TRBD2. Germline values: CDR1 MNHEY, CDR2 SVGEGT. This CDR3 has 17 residues. V was clipped by 2 bases and J by 4 bases; unmatched bases: 8. Here the CDR3 reads CASSYPLAGGIADTQYF. In DNA, the CDR3 is TGTGCCAGCAGTTACCCTCTAGCGGGGGGTATCGCAGATACGCAGTATTTT.

This clonotype was seen more than once but under ten times. This chain uses TRBV5-1 with TRBJ2-7; 7 nucleotides match TRBD2. CDR3 length equals 14 residues. CDR1 and CDR2 from the germline V gene are SGHRS and YFSETQ. V lost 4 bases and J lost 2; bases outside the gene matches: 6. The CDR3 reads CASSLGGGTYEQYF. The CDR3 DNA follows: TGCGCCAGCAGCCTGGGCGGGGGTACCTACGAGCAGTACTTC. Together with reference TRBV5-1 and TRBJ2-7, the CDR3 gives the full variable domain: KAGVTQTPRYLIKTRGQQVTLSCSPISGHRSVSWYQQTPGQGLQFLFEYFSETQRNKGNFPGRFSGRQFSNSRSEMNVSTLELGDSALYLCASSLGGGTYEQYFGPGTRLTVT.

The chain joins TRBV5-5 to TRBJ1-1, with D possibly being TRBD1 (6 bases). This CDR3 has 13 residues. Per the germline V gene, CDR1 is SGHKS and CDR2 is YYEKEE (reference sequence). Trimming cost V 7 bases and J 1 base, with 11 bases left between them. The CDR3 is CASRRQANTEAFF. The CDR3 DNA reads TGTGCCAGCCGTAGACAGGCGAACACTGAAGCTTTCTTT.

This clonotype was found many times. The CDR3 nucleotides are TGTGCCAGCAGTTACTCCGACAGATCTCAGTTTAGCAATCAGCCCCAGCATTTT. This sequence encodes CASSYSDRSQFSNQPQHF. The chain is built from TRBV6-2 or TRBV6-3 and TRBJ1-5, with D perhaps matching TRBD1 (5 bases). Trimming cost V 0 bases and J 0 bases, with 15 bases left between them. The CDR3 length is 18 residues. CDR1 and CDR2 from the germline V gene are MNHEY and SVGEGT.

There are a few counts of this clonotype. This rearrangement joins TRBV12-3 or TRBV12-4 to TRBJ1-2, with a weak D call TRBD1 (6 bases). Trimming took 6 bases from V and 4 from J, leaving 9 bases between them. The CDR3 contains 12 residues. The CDR3 nucleotides read TGTGCCAGCAGATTACAGGGCTATGGCTACACCTTC. Its translation: CASRLQGYGYTF.

The chain links TRBV15 to TRBJ1-1; possibly TRBD1 for D (5 bases). CDR1 and CDR2 (germline): LNHNV, YYDKDF (reference sequence). Trimming took off 4 bases at V and 5 bases at J, with 14 bases between the two ends. The CDR3 covers 14 residues. This chain's CDR3 is CATSKGGDSTEAFF. The CDR3 DNA is TGTGCCACCAGCAAGGGCGGGGACTCGACTGAAGCTTTCTTT.

In DNA form, the CDR3 reads TGCAGCGTTGAAGGGGGTAGCGAGACCCAGTACTTC. It codes for CSVEGGSETQYF. The V and J genes are TRBV29-1 and TRBJ2-5; no clear D gene. V was trimmed by 1 base and J by 5 bases, leaving 8 bases between them. Germline lookup yields CDR1 SQVTM and CDR2 ANQGSEA. CDR3 size: 12 residues.

This clonotype was observed a few times. The rearrangement joins TRBV18 to TRBJ2-7; either TRBD1 or TRBD2 may fit D (5 bases each). The V and J ends lost 3 bases and 3 bases respectively, with 18 bases between them. The germline V gene encodes CDR1 KGHSH and CDR2 LQKENI. The length of the CDR3 is 16 residues. The CDR3 DNA is TGTGCCAGCTCACCGGGAGTGGGACGAGGAGTCTACGAGCAGTACTTC. Translating it yields CASSPGVGRGVYEQYF. Filled out from reference TRBV18 and TRBJ2-7, the complete variable domain reads NAGVMQNPRHLVRRRGQEARLRCSPMKGHSHVYWYRQLPEEGLKFMVYLQKENIIDESGMPKERFSAEFPKEGPSILRIQQVVRGDSAAYFCASSPGVGRGVYEQYFGPGTRLTVT.

This clonotype was seen many times. The chain links TRBV7-3 to TRBJ1-1, with TRBD1 matching over 7 bases. Germline trimming cut 5 bases from V and 1 base from J; bases unmatched to any gene: 10. Germline V CDR1 and CDR2: SGHTA, FQGTGA. The CDR3 has 16 residues. In nucleotides, the CDR3 is TGTGCCAGCAGCAACCCGCGGGGGACAGCGAACACTGAAGCTTTCTTT. Protein: CASSNPRGTANTEAFF.

V is TRBV9 and J is TRBJ2-5; D is possibly TRBD1 (5 bases). V lost 0 bases and J lost 4, with 16 bases in between. Germline V gene data show CDR1 as SGDLS and CDR2 as YYNGEE. CDR3 length: 16 residues. DNA for the CDR3: TGTGCCAGCAGCGTAGCTGACAGCTCTTGGGGAGAGACCCAGTACTTC. This codes for CASSVADSSWGETQYF.

The V call is TRBV28, the J call TRBJ1-1; D gene uncertain. Trimming shortened V by 5 bases and J by 4 bases, and 14 bases separated the two germline ends. Looked up from germline, CDR1 is MDHEN and CDR2 is SYDVKM. The CDR3 length is 14 residues. The CDR3 is CASSVERRVTEAFF. The CDR3 coding sequence is TGTGCCAGCAGTGTAGAGAGAAGGGTCACTGAAGCTTTCTTT.

This clonotype was counted at least ten times. V is TRBV20-1 and J is TRBJ2-5; tentatively, D is TRBD1 (5 bases). V was trimmed by 1 base and J by 5 bases, leaving 17 bases between them. Germline CDR1 and CDR2: DFQATT and SNEGSKA (reference sequence). The CDR3 has 15 amino acids. The DNA for the CDR3 is TGCAGTGCTAGAGGGGGCACTACGTATGTGGAGACCCAGTACTTC. Translating it yields CSARGGTTYVETQYF.

This clonotype came up a few times. The chain uses TRBV12-3 or TRBV12-4 and TRBJ1-2, with D perhaps matching TRBD1 (5 bases). V lost 6 bases, J lost 5 bases, and 10 bases lay in between. This CDR3 has 12 amino acids. The DNA for the CDR3 is TGTGCCAGCAGCCTCACAGGTTATGGCTACACCTTC. Its protein product is CASSLTGYGYTF.

This clonotype was observed a single time. A much larger clone differs by one base, so this may be a read error. This chain connects TRBV4-3 to TRBJ2-1; D ambiguous. CDR3 size: 14 residues. Germline V gene lookup returns CDR1 LGHNA and CDR2 YSLEER. The CDR3 DNA reads TGCGCCAGCACCCAAGAAGCCGATTACAATGAGCAGTTCTTC. Protein sequence: CASTQEADYNEQFF.

The chain couples TRBV5-1 to TRBJ1-1, with D unresolved. This CDR3 spans 14 amino acids. Germline V gives CDR1 SGHRS, CDR2 YFSETQ. Trimming shortened V by 3 bases and J by 1 base, and 10 bases separated the two germline ends. CDR3 nucleotide sequence: TGCGCCAGCAGCTCGAACTCAGCGAACACTGAAGCTTTCTTT. As protein: CASSSNSANTEAFF.

This clonotype was observed many times. The chain uses TRBV5-1 and TRBJ1-1, with TRBD1 as a possible D gene (6 bases). The length of the CDR3 is 14 residues. Between the trimmed V and J ends, which lost 4 bases and 5 bases, there was a span of 15 bases. CDR1 is SGHRS and CDR2 is YFSETQ in the germline V gene. CDR3: CASSGDRLETEAFF. CDR3 coding DNA: TGCGCCAGCAGCGGCGACAGGCTTGAGACTGAAGCTTTCTTT.

The chain is built from TRBV9 and TRBJ2-7; perhaps TRBD1 as D (5 bases). Trimming shortened V by 0 bases and J by 2 bases, and 9 bases separated the two germline ends. Germline values: CDR1 SGDLS, CDR2 YYNGEE. The CDR3 spans 14 residues. The CDR3 sequence: CASSVGGRAYEQYF. CDR3 in DNA: TGTGCCAGCAGCGTAGGGGGCCGGGCCTACGAGCAGTACTTC.

This CDR3 reads CASSSGLAEQETQYF. CDR3 DNA: TGTGCCAGCAGCTCGGGACTAGCGGAACAAGAGACCCAGTACTTC. The V call is TRBV11-2, the J call TRBJ2-5; TRBD2 matches at 11 bases. The CDR3 extends over 15 amino acids. V lost 4 bases and J lost 2; bases outside the gene matches: 3. Germline V gene data show CDR1 as SGHAT and CDR2 as FQNNGV.

This clonotype was counted a few times. The chain couples TRBV30 to TRBJ1-1, with a tentative D call TRBD1 (5 bases). Between the trimmed V and J ends, which lost 8 bases and 6 bases, there was a span of 16 bases. The CDR3 is made up of 12 amino acids. CDR1 and CDR2 from the germline V gene are GTSNPN and SVGIG (reference sequence). This chain's CDR3 is CARDRGIAEAFF. The CDR3 region has the DNA TGTGCCAGGGATCGGGGGATCGCTGAAGCTTTCTTT.

This rearrangement joins TRBV27 to TRBJ2-2, with D uncertain. This CDR3 is 15 amino acids long. The V end was cut by 3 bases, the J end by 5 bases, with 13 bases between. Germline loops: CDR1 MNHEY, CDR2 SMNVEV (reference sequence). CDR3 sequence (DNA): TGTGCCAGCAGTTTCGTAGGTCTGCTGACCGGGGAGCTGTTTTTT. Its protein product is CASSFVGLLTGELFF.

In its sample, this clonotype was seen many times. The rearrangement links TRBV7-2 to TRBJ2-7; D perhaps matches TRBD1 (5 bases). CDR1 is SGHTA, CDR2 FQGNSA, per germline. The CDR3 runs 14 residues. Trimming took 5 bases from V and 1 from J, leaving 12 bases between them. CDR3 in amino acids: CASSPDSLSYEQYF. CDR3 in DNA: TGTGCCAGCAGCCCTGACAGTTTATCCTACGAGCAGTACTTC.

This clonotype was counted at least ten times. This rearrangement joins TRBV28 to TRBJ2-3; tentative D call: TRBD2 (6 bases). The V gene lost 5 bases and the J gene lost 6 bases, with 15 bases spanning the gap. CDR3 length equals 14 residues. CDR1 and CDR2 from the germline V gene are MDHEN and SYDVKM. The CDR3 loop reads CASSPPGVSDTQYF. DNA for the CDR3: TGTGCCAGCAGTCCCCCGGGGGTCTCGGATACGCAGTATTTT.

This clonotype occurred many times. This chain connects TRBV4-3 to TRBJ1-2; a weak D match, TRBD1 (6 bases). V gave up 0 bases and J gave up 7 bases, with 18 bases separating them. The CDR3 runs to 16 residues. Germline V CDR1 and CDR2: LGHNA, YSLEER. The chain's CDR3 is CASSQETLGGGGGYTF. DNA for the CDR3: TGCGCCAGCAGCCAAGAGACCCTCGGCGGGGGCGGTGGCTACACCTTC.

The chain couples TRBV6-2 or TRBV6-3 to TRBJ2-3; D may match TRBD1 or TRBD2 (5 bases each). This CDR3 spans 12 amino acids. Germline V gene sequence: CDR1 MNHEY, CDR2 SVGEGT. Trimming took off 8 bases at V and 5 bases at J, with 11 bases between the two ends. The CDR3 region is CASGVGGDTQYF. CDR3 nucleotides: TGTGCCAGCGGGGTTGGGGGAGATACGCAGTATTTT.

This clonotype was detected only a few times. The chain joins TRBV5-1 to TRBJ2-3; the D gene is possibly TRBD2 (5 bases). CDR3 size: 16 residues. The germline CDR1 and CDR2 sequences are SGHRS and YFSETQ. The ends were cut back, 5 bases at V and 0 bases at J, with 16 bases in the middle. The CDR3 is CASRDLPDSSTDTQYF. CDR3 DNA: TGCGCCAGCAGGGACTTACCGGATTCTAGCACAGATACGCAGTATTTT.

This clonotype was counted a few times. The chain recombines TRBV24-1 with TRBJ2-1; a possible D gene is TRBD2 (6 bases). This CDR3 spans 15 amino acids. Germline assignment: CDR1 KGHDR and CDR2 SFDVKD. V was clipped by 9 bases and J by 1 base, with 15 bases between them. CDR3 coding DNA: TGTGCCACCTCGGGCGGGGTAGGGTCCTACAATGAGCAGTTCTTC. Amino acids: CATSGGVGSYNEQFF.

This clonotype was observed a handful of times. V usage is TRBV6-2 or TRBV6-3 and J usage is TRBJ1-6; perhaps TRBD1 as D (5 bases). CDR1 and CDR2 (germline): MNHEY, SVGEGT. V was shortened by 6 bases and J by 9 bases, with 15 bases between the two germline ends. This CDR3 region has 14 residues. The CDR3 sequence: CASSLPWGRSPLHF. The CDR3, as DNA: TGTGCCAGCAGCCTACCCTGGGGACGTTCACCCCTCCACTTT.

This clonotype was found many times. This chain links TRBV20-1 with TRBJ1-1; D not resolved. Trimming removed 1 base at V and 0 bases at J, with 12 bases between. CDR3 length equals 15 residues. Germline V gives CDR1 DFQATT, CDR2 SNEGSKA (reference sequence). Here the CDR3 reads CSARGHGLLNTEAFF. CDR3 DNA: TGCAGTGCTAGAGGACACGGACTTCTGAACACTGAAGCTTTCTTT.

In this sample, this clonotype turned up many times. The chain is built from TRBV18 and TRBJ2-7; D not resolved. The CDR3 runs to 13 residues. Trimming cost V 2 bases and J 6 bases, with 11 bases left between them. CDR1 is KGHSH, CDR2 LQKENI, per germline. CDR3 residues: CASSPEQMSEQYF. DNA of the CDR3: TGTGCCAGCTCACCAGAGCAGATGTCCGAGCAGTACTTC.

The genes are TRBV6-6 and TRBJ1-2; TRBD1 matches at 7 bases. Per the germline V gene, CDR1 is MNHNY and CDR2 is SVGAGI (reference sequence). This CDR3 is 14 amino acids long. V lost 6 bases, J lost 4 bases, and 8 bases stayed unmatched. CDR3 nucleotides: TGTGCCAGCAGAAGACAGGGAACCGGCTATGGCTACACCTTC. Translated: CASRRQGTGYGYTF.

Many counts were recorded for this clonotype. The V gene is TRBV30, the J gene TRBJ2-7; 11 positions agree with TRBD1. The J segment lost 3 bases and the V segment lost 1 base, leaving 2 bases of the junction unmatched. There are 14 residues in the CDR3. Germline values: CDR1 GTSNPN, CDR2 SVGIG (reference sequence). The chain's CDR3 is CAWSGDRGIYEQYF. The CDR3 coding sequence is TGTGCCTGGAGTGGGGACAGGGGGATCTACGAGCAGTACTTC.